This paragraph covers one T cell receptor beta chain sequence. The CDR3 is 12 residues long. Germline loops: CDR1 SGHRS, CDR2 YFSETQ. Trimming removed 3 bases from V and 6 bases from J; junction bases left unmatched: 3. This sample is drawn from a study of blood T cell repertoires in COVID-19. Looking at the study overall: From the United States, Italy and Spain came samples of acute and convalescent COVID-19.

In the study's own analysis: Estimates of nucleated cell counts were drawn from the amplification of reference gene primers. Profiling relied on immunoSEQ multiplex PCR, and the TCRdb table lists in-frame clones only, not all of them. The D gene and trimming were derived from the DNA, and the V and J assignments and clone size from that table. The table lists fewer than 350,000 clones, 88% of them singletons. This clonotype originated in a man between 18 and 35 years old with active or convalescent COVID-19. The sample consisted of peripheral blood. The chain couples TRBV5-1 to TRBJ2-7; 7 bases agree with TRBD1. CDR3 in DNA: TGCGCCAGCAGCTCGACAGGGATCGAGCAGTACTTC. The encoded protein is CASSSTGIEQYF. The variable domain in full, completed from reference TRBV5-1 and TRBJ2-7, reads KAGVTQTPRYLIKTRGQQVTLSCSPISGHRSVSWYQQTPGQGLQFLFEYFSETQRNKGNFPGRFSGRQFSNSRSEMNVSTLELGDSALYLCASSSTGIEQYFGPGTRLTVT.